This entry lists 2 T cell receptor beta chains sequenced from one sample in a study of yellow fever vaccine responses in identical twins. Via MiXCR, TCRdb re-called the RT-PCR reads, giving one row per CDR3 protein. The data show 2,400 or so distinct CDR3 sequences, with approximately 82% seen just once and 10% held by the top ten. This specimen consisted of T cells from blood (PBMCs), unsorted or a sorted subset (not recorded which), obtained before or after yellow fever vaccination (not recorded which). Receptors were obtained from a female donor who received the yellow fever vaccine.

This clonotype was observed once. V and J are TRBV3-1 and TRBJ2-5, with 14 positions matching TRBD2. Germline CDR1 is LGHDT and CDR2 is YNNKEL (reference sequence). The CDR3 covers 16 residues. V lost 4 bases and J lost 2; bases outside the gene matches: 3. CDR3 DNA: TGTGCCAGCAGCCCGACTAGCGGGGGGGATCAAGAGACCCAGTACTTC. This gives the protein CASSPTSGGDQETQYF.

V gene TRBV7-2 combines with J gene TRBJ2-2; TRBD2 matches 10 bases. Germline V gene lookup returns CDR1 SGHTA and CDR2 FQGNSA. The CDR3 is 17 residues long. The J segment lost 2 bases and the V segment lost 1 base, leaving 4 bases of the junction unmatched. Here the CDR3 reads CASSLGAGGFNTGELFF. The DNA for the CDR3 is TGTGCCAGCAGCTTAGGAGCGGGAGGGTTTAACACCGGGGAGCTGTTTTTT.